This TCR beta chain was profiled in a study of blood T cell repertoires in COVID-19. In this sample, this clone turned up once. The CDR3 sequence is 16 residues long. Germline trimming cut 3 bases from V and 5 bases from J; bases unmatched to any gene: 7. The germline V gene has CDR1 SGHRS and CDR2 YFSETQ. Clones were sequenced by immunoSEQ multiplex PCR, and TCRdb holds only the in-frame ones, with some missing. The sample gives around 300,000 clones, approximately 92% of which show up once; less than 2.5% is in the top ten. V gene TRBV5-1 combines with J gene TRBJ1-6, with TRBD1 matching over 8 bases. Sequencing was done on a sample of PBMCs or T cells enriched from blood (not recorded which). The clonotype was recovered from a woman younger than 30 who had recovered from COVID-19. This CDR3 is CASSSTGTGHNSPLHF. For the CDR3, the DNA is TGCGCCAGCAGCTCGACCGGGACAGGACATAATTCACCCCTCCACTTT.